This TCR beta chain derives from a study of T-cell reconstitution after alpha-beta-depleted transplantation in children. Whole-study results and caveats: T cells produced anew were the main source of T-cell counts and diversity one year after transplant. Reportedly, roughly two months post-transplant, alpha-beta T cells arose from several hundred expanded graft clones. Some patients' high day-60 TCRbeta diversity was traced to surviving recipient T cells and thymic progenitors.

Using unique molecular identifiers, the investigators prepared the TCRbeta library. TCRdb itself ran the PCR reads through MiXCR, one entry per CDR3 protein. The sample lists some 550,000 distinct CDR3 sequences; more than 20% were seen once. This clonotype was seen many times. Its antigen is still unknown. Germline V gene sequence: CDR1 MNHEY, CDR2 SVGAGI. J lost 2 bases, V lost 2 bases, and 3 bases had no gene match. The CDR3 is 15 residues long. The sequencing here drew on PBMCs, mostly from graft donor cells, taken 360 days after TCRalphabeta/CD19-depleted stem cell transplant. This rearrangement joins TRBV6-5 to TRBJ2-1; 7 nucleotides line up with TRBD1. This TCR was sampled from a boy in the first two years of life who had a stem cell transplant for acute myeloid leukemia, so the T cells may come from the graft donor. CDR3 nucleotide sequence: TGTGCCAGCAGTTACACCCAGGGGGCCTACAATGAGCAGTTCTTC. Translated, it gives CASSYTQGAYNEQFF.